The 6 T cell receptor beta chains below come from one sample, sequenced in a study of T cells in Graves' hyperthyroidism and ophthalmopathy (dated by TCRdb to the late 2010s). Libraries came from multiplex PCR. Instrument used: Illumina HiSeq 2000. Amplification of TCR beta CDR3 regions was carried out from RNA transcripts. A first-round RT-PCR of the TCR CDR3 used the HTBI primer set with the Qiagen OneStep RT-PCR kit. TCRdb trimmed public reads at Q25 via fastp, called clones via MiXCR and kept in-frame beta chains. Each entry is one CDR3 protein sequence, shown with its most common DNA and genes. The sample includes 560,000 or so distinct CDR3 sequences, with 46% observed a single time. About 7.9% of the sample is held by the ten biggest clonotypes. The sequenced material came from peripheral blood or thyroid tissue (not recorded which). These receptors all come from a woman aged 18-35 years with Graves' hyperthyroidism. Donor details come from another sample of the same person, matched by shared clones.

The chain employs TRBV7-7 and TRBJ2-2, with TRBD1 matching 8 bases. The CDR3 length is 15 residues. Germline assignment: CDR1 SSHAT and CDR2 FNYEAQ (reference sequence). The CDR3: CASGAGTGNTGELFF. The DNA of the CDR3 is TGTGCTAGCGGCGCTGGGACAGGAAACACCGGGGAGCTGTTTTTT. The variable domain in full, with the rest retrieved from reference TRBV7-7 and TRBJ2-2, is GAGVSQSPRYKVTKRGQDVTLRCDPISSHATLYWYQQALGQGPEFLTYFNYEAQPDKSGLPSDRFSAERPEGSISTLTIQRTEQRDSAMYRCASGAGTGNTGELFFGEGSRLTVL.

This sequence joins TRBV4-2 and TRBJ2-5; D may match TRBD1 or TRBD2 (6 bases each). V gave up 2 bases and J gave up 5 bases, with 15 bases separating them. The CDR3 runs 15 residues. CDR1 and CDR2 from the germline V gene are LGHNA and YNFKEQ. This CDR3 reads CASSQIDGGLETQYF. The CDR3 nucleotides read TGTGCCAGCAGCCAAATAGACGGGGGCCTTGAGACCCAGTACTTC.

The sample holds a few counts of this clonotype. In DNA form, the CDR3 reads TGTGCCAGCAGCTCCGGGACAGAGGATTCACCCCTCCACTTT. Translating gives CASSSGTEDSPLHF. V and J are TRBV5-5 and TRBJ1-6; 7 bases align to TRBD1. The CDR3 covers 14 residues. Germline-derived CDR1 and CDR2 are SGHKS and YYEKEE (reference sequence). After removal of 3 bases from V and 8 bases from J, the junction contained 5 bases not matched to a gene.

Worth noting for this clonotype: Sequence at one end of the junction differs from germline and may be a read error. This sequence joins TRBV19 and TRBJ1-5; 8 nucleotides match TRBD1. Per the germline V gene, CDR1 is LNHDA and CDR2 is SQIVND (reference sequence). The CDR3 is 15 residues long. The CDR3 nucleotides read TGTGCCGGTAGTTCGGACAGGGTGAGCAATCAGCCCCAGCATTTT. It specifies CAGSSDRVSNQPQHF.

V is TRBV5-1 and J is TRBJ1-6; no clear D gene. CDR1 is SGHRS, CDR2 YFSETQ, per germline. Trimming removed 2 bases at V and 2 bases at J, with 8 bases between. The CDR3 is made up of 15 amino acids. CDR3 amino acids: CASSLVNTYNSPLHF. CDR3 bases: TGCGCCAGCAGCTTAGTCAACACCTATAATTCACCCCTCCACTTT.

In this sample, this clonotype turned up a few times. The chain combines TRBV25-1 with TRBJ1-2; maybe TRBD1 (6 bases). Trimming shortened V by 5 bases and J by 7 bases, and 17 bases separated the two germline ends. The V gene's germline CDR1 is MGHDK and CDR2 SYGVNS. The CDR3 extends over 14 amino acids. The CDR3, as DNA: TGTGCCAGCAGTTACGAACAGGGCGGAGGTGGCTACACCTTC. It encodes CASSYEQGGGGYTF.